Listed below are T cell receptor beta chains from one sample, sequenced in a study of radiation and T cells in renal cell carcinoma. This table comes from immunoSEQ multiplex PCR, and its TCRdb copy is limited to in-frame clones, with some not included. The table shows tens of thousands of clones, with approximately 80% occurring only once. The sequenced sample was blood, obtained from a patient whose treatment included radiotherapy and nephrectomy. The source of these receptors is a man aged 60-69 years with renal cell carcinoma. Both conserved end residues are part of each CDR3. Each record gives: V gene, D gene, J gene, clone size, CDR3 protein, CDR3 DNA. The D gene is left open where the match is weak. Some rows mark clone size as missing; the rest say once, few, many or name a class of expanded clone.

v_gene: TRBV5-4; d_gene: TRBD2; j_gene: TRBJ2-1; abundance: -; CDR3aa: CASSLGLAGIDEQFF; CDR3nt: TGTGCCAGCAGCTTAGGACTAGCGGGAATCGATGAGCAGTTCTTC
v_gene: TRBV5-6; d_gene: TRBD2; j_gene: TRBJ2-7; abundance: -; CDR3aa: CASSLGTSGRRVF; CDR3nt: TGTGCCAGCAGCTTGGGAACTAGCGGGAGGAGGGTCTTC
v_gene: TRBV27; d_gene: TRBD1; j_gene: TRBJ1-1; abundance: -; CDR3aa: CASSRSTTGQGSNTEAFF; CDR3nt: TGTGCCAGCAGTCGGAGTACGACTGGACAGGGGTCTAACACTGAAGCTTTCTTT
v_gene: TRBV7-9; d_gene: -; j_gene: TRBJ2-7; abundance: -; CDR3aa: CASSPKGGGLAIYEQYF; CDR3nt: TGTGCCAGCAGCCCTAAGGGAGGCGGGCTAGCGATCTACGAGCAGTACTTC
v_gene: TRBV7-6; d_gene: -; j_gene: TRBJ1-5; abundance: -; CDR3aa: CASSLVGGWAEPQHF; CDR3nt: TGTGCCAGCAGCTTAGTAGGGGGTTGGGCCGAGCCCCAGCATTTT
v_gene: TRBV19; d_gene: -; j_gene: TRBJ2-3; abundance: -; CDR3aa: CASSPSPDTQYF; CDR3nt: TGTGCCAGTAGTCCAAGCCCAGATACGCAGTATTTT
v_gene: TRBV14; d_gene: -; j_gene: TRBJ2-5; abundance: -; CDR3aa: CASSSTTFQETQYF; CDR3nt: TGTGCCAGCAGCAGTACGACATTCCAAGAGACCCAGTACTTC
v_gene: TRBV7-8; d_gene: -; j_gene: TRBJ2-7; abundance: once; CDR3aa: CASSSGSHEQYF; CDR3nt: TGTGCCAGCAGCTCAGGGTCCCACGAGCAGTACTTC
v_gene: TRBV20-1; d_gene: TRBD1; j_gene: TRBJ2-3; abundance: -; CDR3aa: CSADRGDTQYF; CDR3nt: TGCAGTGCCGACAGGGGGGATACGCAGTATTTT
v_gene: TRBV5-1; d_gene: TRBD2; j_gene: TRBJ2-3; abundance: -; CDR3aa: CASSPGLAGGPGTQYF; CDR3nt: TGCGCCAGCAGCCCGGGACTAGCGGGAGGGCCAGGGACGCAGTATTTT
v_gene: TRBV30; d_gene: -; j_gene: TRBJ1-2; abundance: -; CDR3aa: CAWSVQSGAYTF; CDR3nt: TGTGCCTGGAGTGTGCAGTCGGGGGCCTACACCTTC
v_gene: TRBV5-1; d_gene: -; j_gene: TRBJ1-1; abundance: -; CDR3aa: CASSLDWRGTLNTDVAFF; CDR3nt: TGCGCCAGCAGCTTGGACTGGCGGGGTACTCTGAACACTGATGTAGCTTTCTTT
v_gene: TRBV7-9; d_gene: TRBD2; j_gene: TRBJ2-1; abundance: -; CDR3aa: CASSRTGTSGRDEQFF; CDR3nt: TGTGCCAGCAGCCGTACCGGGACTAGCGGGAGGGATGAGCAGTTCTTC
v_gene: TRBV18; d_gene: TRBD1; j_gene: TRBJ1-6; abundance: -; CDR3aa: CASSPEGTGNSPLHF; CDR3nt: TGTGCCAGCTCCCCGGAGGGGACAGGGAATTCACCCCTCCACTTT
v_gene: TRBV9; d_gene: TRBD1; j_gene: TRBJ1-2; abundance: -; CDR3aa: CASSAQGAYYGYTF; CDR3nt: TGTGCCAGCAGCGCACAGGGGGCTTACTATGGCTACACCTTC